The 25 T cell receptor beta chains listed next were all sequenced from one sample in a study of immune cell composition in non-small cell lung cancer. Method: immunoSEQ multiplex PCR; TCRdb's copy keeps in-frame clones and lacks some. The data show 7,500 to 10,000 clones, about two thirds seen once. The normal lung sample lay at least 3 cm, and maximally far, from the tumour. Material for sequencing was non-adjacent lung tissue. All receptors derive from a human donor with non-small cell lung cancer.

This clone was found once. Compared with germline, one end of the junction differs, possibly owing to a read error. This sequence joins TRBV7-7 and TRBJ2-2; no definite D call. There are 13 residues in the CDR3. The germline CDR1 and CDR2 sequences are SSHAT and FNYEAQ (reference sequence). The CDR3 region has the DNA TGTGCTAGCAGCATTGAGGTCACCGGGGAGCTGTTTTTT. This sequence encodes CASSIEVTGELFF.

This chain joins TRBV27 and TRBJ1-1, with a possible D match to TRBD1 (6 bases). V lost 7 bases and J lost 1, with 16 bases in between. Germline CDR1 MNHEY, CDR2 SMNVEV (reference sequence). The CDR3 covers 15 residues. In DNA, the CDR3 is TGTGCCAGCACCTCGACAGGCTGGGGGAACACTGAAGCTTTCTTT. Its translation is CASTSTGWGNTEAFF.

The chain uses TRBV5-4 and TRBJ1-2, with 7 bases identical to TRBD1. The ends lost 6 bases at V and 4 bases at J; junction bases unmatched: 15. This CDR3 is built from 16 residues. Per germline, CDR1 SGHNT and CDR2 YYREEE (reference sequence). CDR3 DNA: TGTGCCAGCACCTCCGAGCGACAGGGTTTCGGCTATGGCTACACCTTC. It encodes CASTSERQGFGYGYTF.

The CDR3 is CASSVGPGVSGNTIYF. CDR3 nucleotides: TGTGCCAGCAGCGTAGGTCCGGGTGTCTCTGGAAACACCATATATTTT. The chain carries TRBV9 and TRBJ1-3; D remains unclear. The germline gives CDR1 SGDLS, CDR2 YYNGEE. This CDR3 has 16 residues. V lost 0 bases, J lost 0 bases, and 10 bases lay in between.

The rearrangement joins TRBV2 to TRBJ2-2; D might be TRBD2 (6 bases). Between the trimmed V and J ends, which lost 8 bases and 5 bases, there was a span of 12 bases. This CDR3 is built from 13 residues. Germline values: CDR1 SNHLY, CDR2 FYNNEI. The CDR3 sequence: CASSPAGTGELFF. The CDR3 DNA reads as TGTGCCAGCTCCCCCGCGGGGACCGGGGAGCTGTTTTTT.

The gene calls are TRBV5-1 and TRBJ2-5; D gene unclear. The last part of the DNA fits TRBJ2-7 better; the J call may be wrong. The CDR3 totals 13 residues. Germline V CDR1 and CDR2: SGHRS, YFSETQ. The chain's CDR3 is CASSLEPTYEQYF. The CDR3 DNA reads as TGCGCCAGCAGCTTGGAACCTACCTACGAGCAGTACTTC.

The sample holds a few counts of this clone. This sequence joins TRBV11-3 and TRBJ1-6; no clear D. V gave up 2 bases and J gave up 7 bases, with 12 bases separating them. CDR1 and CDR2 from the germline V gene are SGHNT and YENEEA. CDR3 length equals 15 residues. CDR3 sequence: CASSLSGNSNSPLHF. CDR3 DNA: TGTGCCAGCAGCTTATCCGGGAATAGCAATTCACCCCTCCACTTT.

The CDR3 DNA reads as TGTGCCAGCAGCGCGGACATTAACTATGGCTACACCTTC. Translating it yields CASSADINYGYTF. The chain employs TRBV2 and TRBJ1-2, with D tentatively TRBD1 (5 bases). In germline, CDR1 is SNHLY, CDR2 FYNNEI. The CDR3 is 13 residues long. Trimming cost V 6 bases and J 1 base, with 9 bases left between them.

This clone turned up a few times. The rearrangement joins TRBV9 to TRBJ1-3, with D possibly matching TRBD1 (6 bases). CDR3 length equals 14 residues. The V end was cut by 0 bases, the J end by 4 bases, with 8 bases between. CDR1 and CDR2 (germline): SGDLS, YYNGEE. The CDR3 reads CASSVEGVGNTIYF. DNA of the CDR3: TGTGCCAGCAGCGTAGAGGGGGTCGGAAACACCATATATTTT.

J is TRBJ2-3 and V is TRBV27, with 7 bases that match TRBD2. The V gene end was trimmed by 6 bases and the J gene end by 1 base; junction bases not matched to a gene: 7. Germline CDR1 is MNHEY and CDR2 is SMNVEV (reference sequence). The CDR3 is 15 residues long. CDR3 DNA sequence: TGTGCCAGCAGCCCTCGGGGGGAAGGCACAGATACGCAGTATTTT. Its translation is CASSPRGEGTDTQYF.

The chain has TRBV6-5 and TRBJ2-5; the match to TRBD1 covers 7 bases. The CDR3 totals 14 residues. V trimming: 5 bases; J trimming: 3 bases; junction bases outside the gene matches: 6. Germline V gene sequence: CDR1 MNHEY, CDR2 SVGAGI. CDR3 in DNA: TGTGCCAGCAGTCCGGGACAGATTAAAGAGACCCAGTACTTC. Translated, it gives CASSPGQIKETQYF.

The CDR3 DNA reads TGTGCCAGCTCCGAAAGCACCCTCACAGATACGCAGTATTTT. It yields the protein CASSESTLTDTQYF. The chain is built from TRBV18 and TRBJ2-3; D is ambiguous. The CDR3 spans 14 residues. Trimming cost V 6 bases and J 2 bases, with 12 bases left between them. From germline, CDR1 is KGHSH and CDR2 LQKENI.

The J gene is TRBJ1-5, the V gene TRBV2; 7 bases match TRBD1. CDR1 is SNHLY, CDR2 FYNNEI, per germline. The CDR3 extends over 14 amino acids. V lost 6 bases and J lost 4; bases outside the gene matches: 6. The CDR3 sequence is CASSPGGPNQPQHF. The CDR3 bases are TGTGCCAGCAGCCCAGGGGGTCCAAATCAGCCCCAGCATTTT.

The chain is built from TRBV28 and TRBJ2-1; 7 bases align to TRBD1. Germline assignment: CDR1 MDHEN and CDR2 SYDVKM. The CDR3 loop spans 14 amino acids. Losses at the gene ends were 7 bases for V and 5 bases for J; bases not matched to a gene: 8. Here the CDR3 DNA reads TGTGCCAGCAATATAGAAACAGGGGACAATGAGCAGTTCTTC. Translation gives CASNIETGDNEQFF. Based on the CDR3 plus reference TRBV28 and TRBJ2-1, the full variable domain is DVKVTQSSRYLVKRTGEKVFLECVQDMDHENMFWYRQDPGLGLRLIYFSYDVKMKEKGDIPEGYSVSREKKERFSLILESASTNQTSMYLCASNIETGDNEQFFGPGTRLTVL.

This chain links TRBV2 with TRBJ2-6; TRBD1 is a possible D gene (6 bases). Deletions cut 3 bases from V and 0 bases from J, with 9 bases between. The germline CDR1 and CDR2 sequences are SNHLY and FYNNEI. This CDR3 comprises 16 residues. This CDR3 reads CASSDRTASGANVLTF. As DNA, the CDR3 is TGTGCCAGCAGTGATAGGACAGCCTCTGGGGCCAACGTCCTGACTTTC.

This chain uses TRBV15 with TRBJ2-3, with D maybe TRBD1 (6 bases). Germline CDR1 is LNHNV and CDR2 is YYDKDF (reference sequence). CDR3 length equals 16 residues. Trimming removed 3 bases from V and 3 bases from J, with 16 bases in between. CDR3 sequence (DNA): TGTGCCACCAGCAGGAGGGTGCAGGGGTTAACAGATACGCAGTATTTT. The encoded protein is CATSRRVQGLTDTQYF. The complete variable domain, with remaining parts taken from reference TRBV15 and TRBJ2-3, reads DAMVIQNPRYQVTQFGKPVTLSCSQTLNHNVMYWYQQKSSQAPKLLFHYYDKDFNNEADTPDNFQSRRPNTSFCFLDIRSPGLGDTAMYLCATSRRVQGLTDTQYFGPGTRLTVL.

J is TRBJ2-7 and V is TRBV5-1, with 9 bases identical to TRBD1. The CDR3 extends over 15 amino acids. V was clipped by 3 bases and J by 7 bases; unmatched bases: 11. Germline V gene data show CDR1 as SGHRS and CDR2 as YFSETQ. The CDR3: CASSSTVGTGREQYF. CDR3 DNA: TGCGCCAGCAGCTCGACGGTAGGGACAGGGCGGGAGCAGTACTTC.

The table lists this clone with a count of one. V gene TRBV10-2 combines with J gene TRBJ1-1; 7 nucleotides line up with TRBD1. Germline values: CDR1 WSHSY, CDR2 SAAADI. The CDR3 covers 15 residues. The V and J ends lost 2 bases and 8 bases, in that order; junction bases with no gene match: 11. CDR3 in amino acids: CASSEVGQVREEAFF. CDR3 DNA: TGCGCCAGCAGTGAGGTAGGACAGGTGAGAGAGGAAGCTTTCTTT.

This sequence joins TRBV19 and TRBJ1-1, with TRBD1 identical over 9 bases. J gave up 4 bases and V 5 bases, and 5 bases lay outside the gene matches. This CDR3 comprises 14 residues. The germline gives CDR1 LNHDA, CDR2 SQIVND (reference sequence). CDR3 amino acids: CASSLRDRVTEAFF. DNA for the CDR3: TGTGCCAGTAGTCTCCGGGACAGGGTCACTGAAGCTTTCTTT.

In nucleotides, the CDR3 is TGTGCCAGCACCCCACGACAGGGGGGGGTCGAGCAGTACTTC. Translating it yields CASTPRQGGVEQYF. J is TRBJ2-7 and V is TRBV6-6; 9 nucleotides agree with TRBD1. Germline CDR1 reads MNHNY; CDR2 reads SVGAGI (reference sequence). This CDR3 has 14 residues. Trimming at V came to 7 bases and at J to 6 bases, leaving 10 bases not matched to a gene.

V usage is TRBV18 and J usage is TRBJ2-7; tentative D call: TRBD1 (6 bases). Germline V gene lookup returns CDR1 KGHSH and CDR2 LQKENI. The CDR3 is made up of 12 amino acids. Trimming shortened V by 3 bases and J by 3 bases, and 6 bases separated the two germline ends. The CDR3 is CASSPDSYEQYF. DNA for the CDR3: TGTGCCAGCTCACCGGACAGCTACGAGCAGTACTTC.

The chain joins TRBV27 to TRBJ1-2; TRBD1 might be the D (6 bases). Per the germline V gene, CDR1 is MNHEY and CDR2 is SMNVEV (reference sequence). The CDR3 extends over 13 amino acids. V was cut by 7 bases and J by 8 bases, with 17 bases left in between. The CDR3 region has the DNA TGTGCCAGCACCGGGACATCGGGGAACGGCTACACCTTC. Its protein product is CASTGTSGNGYTF.

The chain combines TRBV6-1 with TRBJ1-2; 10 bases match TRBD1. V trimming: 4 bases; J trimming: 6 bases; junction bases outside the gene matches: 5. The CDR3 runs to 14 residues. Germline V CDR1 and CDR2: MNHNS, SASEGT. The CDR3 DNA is TGTGCCAGCAGTGGGACAGGGGGAGGGGATGGCTACACCTTC. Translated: CASSGTGGGDGYTF.

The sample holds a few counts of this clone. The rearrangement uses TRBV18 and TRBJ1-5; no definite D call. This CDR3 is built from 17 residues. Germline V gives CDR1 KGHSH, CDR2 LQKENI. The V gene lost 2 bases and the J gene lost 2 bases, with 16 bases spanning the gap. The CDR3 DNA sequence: TGTGCCAGCTCACCAAGGAGCACTCGGGATGGCAATCAGCCCCAGCATTTT. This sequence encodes CASSPRSTRDGNQPQHF.

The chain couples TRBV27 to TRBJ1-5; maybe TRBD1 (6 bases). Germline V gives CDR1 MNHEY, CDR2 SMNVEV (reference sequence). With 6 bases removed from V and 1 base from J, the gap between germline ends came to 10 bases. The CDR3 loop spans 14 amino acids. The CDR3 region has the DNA TGTGCCAGCAGCAATACAGGGAGCAATCAGCCCCAGCATTTT. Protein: CASSNTGSNQPQHF.